One and the same sample provided the 29 T cell receptor beta chains below, sequenced in a study of Graves' ophthalmopathy and Graves' hyperthyroidism. Amplified TCR beta CDR3 regions were obtained using RNA transcripts as template. Following a first-round RT-PCR that used HTBI primers, a second-round multiplex PCR was carried out. One entry per CDR3 protein, called by TCRdb with MiXCR from the multiplex PCR reads. Of around 670,000 distinct CDR3 sequences listed, roughly 40% are singletons. The sequenced sample consisted of peripheral blood. The receptors shown here come from an adult man with Graves' ophthalmopathy.

This clonotype was seen at least ten times. The chain is built from TRBV10-3 and TRBJ1-3; a weak D match, TRBD1 (5 bases). The CDR3 is 14 amino acids. V lost 6 bases and J lost 0, with 9 bases in between. Germline-derived CDR1 and CDR2 are ENHRY and SYGVKD. CDR3 coding DNA: TGTGCCATCAGCTCCGGACACTCTGGAAACACCATATATTTT. It specifies CAISSGHSGNTIYF.

This clonotype came up a few times. The chain couples TRBV12-3 or TRBV12-4 to TRBJ2-5; 12 bases match TRBD2. V was clipped by 1 base and J by 5 bases; unmatched bases: 8. The CDR3 has 17 amino acids. CDR3 coding DNA: TGTGCCAGCAGTTTAGACGCTAGCGGGGGGGCCCGGGAGACCCAGTACTTC. Its translation: CASSLDASGGARETQYF.

This chain uses TRBV25-1 with TRBJ1-1; 7 nucleotides line up with TRBD1. Trimming took 5 bases from V and 7 from J; bases not matched to a gene: 10. The CDR3 is made up of 14 amino acids. In germline, CDR1 is MGHDK, CDR2 SYGVNS. This CDR3 reads CASSSPTGLGEAFF. DNA for the CDR3: TGTGCCAGCAGTTCCCCGACAGGGTTGGGTGAAGCTTTCTTT.

DNA of the CDR3: TGTGCCAGCAGCCCTTCCCACCGGGGAGTCTATGGCTACACCTTC. Protein product: CASSPSHRGVYGYTF. The chain uses TRBV6-4 and TRBJ1-2; no clear D gene. The ends were cut back, 6 bases at V and 4 bases at J, with 18 bases in the middle. CDR3 size: 15 residues. Germline CDR1 and CDR2: MRHNA and SNTAGT.

This clonotype was observed a few times. The chain is built from TRBV7-2 and TRBJ2-7; 7 positions match TRBD1. The germline CDR1 and CDR2 sequences are SGHTA and FQGNSA. The length of the CDR3 is 15 residues. The trim removed 4 bases at V and 1 base at J, leaving 7 bases unmatched. CDR3 nucleotide sequence: TGTGCCAGCAGCTACTACAGGGGTCCTTCCTACGAGCAGTACTTC. This sequence encodes CASSYYRGPSYEQYF.

This clonotype was seen a handful of times. The chain carries TRBV2 and TRBJ1-2; D gene uncertain. V lost 2 bases, J lost 8 bases, and 15 bases lay in between. The CDR3 length is 14 residues. Germline CDR1 reads SNHLY; CDR2 reads FYNNEI. CDR3 region: CASSEKKGSGGYTF. The DNA for the CDR3 is TGTGCCAGCAGTGAAAAAAAAGGGTCGGGCGGCTACACCTTC.

This clonotype was seen repeatedly, ten times or more. The V and J genes are TRBV5-5 and TRBJ1-5; D uncertain. The CDR3 is 13 residues long. Germline V gene sequence: CDR1 SGHKS, CDR2 YYEKEE (reference sequence). The germline V and J ends were trimmed by 4 bases and 7 bases, with 12 bases remaining between them. CDR3 sequence (DNA): TGTGCCAGCAGCCTAAATCCGGGCCAGCCCCAGCATTTT. Its protein is CASSLNPGQPQHF.

This clonotype was detected ten times or more. The V gene is TRBV10-3, the J gene TRBJ1-2; possibly TRBD1 for D (6 bases). V lost 3 bases, J lost 8 bases, and 25 bases lay in between. Germline CDR1 ENHRY, CDR2 SYGVKD. The CDR3 has 17 amino acids. The CDR3 DNA sequence: TGTGCCATCAGTGATTTCCTTACCGGGACACCTAGGCTCGGCTACACCTTC. It codes for CAISDFLTGTPRLGYTF.

V is TRBV6-2 or TRBV6-3 and J is TRBJ1-2; D gene uncertain. The CDR3 is made up of 15 amino acids. The germline CDR1 and CDR2 sequences are MNHEY and SVGEGT. Trimming took off 5 bases at V and 1 base at J, with 14 bases between the two ends. The CDR3 DNA follows: TGTGCCAGCAGTGTGTATCGGGTAGTTAACTATGGCTACACCTTC. Residues: CASSVYRVVNYGYTF.

This clonotype appeared many times. The V and J genes are TRBV3-1 and TRBJ2-5, with D hard to call. The CDR3 has 15 residues. Germline-derived CDR1 and CDR2 are LGHDT and YNNKEL (reference sequence). Trimming stripped 4 bases from V and 2 bases from J, with 14 bases between. In nucleotides, the CDR3 is TGTGCCAGCAGCCTAAGAAGGCCTAGTCAAGAGACCCAGTACTTC. It codes for CASSLRRPSQETQYF.

Comments on this clonotype: Germline is not matched at one junction end, which may reflect a read error. The chain has TRBV10-3 and TRBJ2-5; tentatively, D is TRBD1 or TRBD2 (5 bases each). Germline V gene data show CDR1 as ENHRY and CDR2 as SYGVKD. The CDR3 covers 14 residues. The CDR3 protein is CASSGDEDDETRYF. The CDR3, as DNA: TGTGCCAGCAGTGGGGACGAGGACGACGAGACCCGGTACTTC.

A note on this clonotype: One junction end does not reproduce the germline sequence, and a read error may be involved. V and J are TRBV6-5 and TRBJ2-5; D may match TRBD1 or TRBD2 (6 bases each). CDR1 is MNHEY and CDR2 is SVGAGI in the germline V gene. The CDR3 is 13 amino acids. CDR3 in DNA: TGTGCCATCAGTGCCGGGGGCGAAGAGACCCAGTACTTC. Translation: CAISAGGEETQYF.

The chain employs TRBV5-1 and TRBJ1-2; possible D gene TRBD1, 5 bases. The CDR3 spans 16 residues. V dropped 0 bases and J dropped 7 bases, with 19 bases sitting between them. Germline CDR1 SGHRS, CDR2 YFSETQ. The CDR3 protein is CASSLDAAGNVVGYTF. The CDR3 DNA follows: TGCGCCAGCAGCTTGGACGCTGCAGGGAATGTTGTTGGCTACACCTTC.

This clonotype was counted many times. The chain joins TRBV24-1 to TRBJ2-5; 9 bases agree with TRBD2. J was trimmed by 2 bases and V by 4 bases; bases with no gene match: 4. Germline V gene lookup returns CDR1 KGHDR and CDR2 SFDVKD. CDR3 length: 15 residues. CDR3 protein: CATSEGGGAQETQYF. The CDR3 coding sequence is TGTGCCACCAGTGAGGGCGGGGGGGCACAAGAGACCCAGTACTTC.

The J gene is TRBJ1-1, the V gene TRBV2, with D possibly TRBD1 on 6 matching bases. Germline assignment: CDR1 SNHLY and CDR2 FYNNEI. V lost 7 bases, J lost 4 bases, and 16 bases lay in between. The CDR3 is 14 residues long. DNA of the CDR3: TGTGCCAGCACCGACCCCGGGGGGCTCACTGAAGCTTTCTTT. It yields the protein CASTDPGGLTEAFF.

This clonotype occurred once. Since no conserved phenylalanine or tryptophan closes the CDR3, a read error is the likely cause. The DNA is left out, because the CDR3 cannot be placed on it with certainty; the CDR3 is given as TCRdb lists it. The gene calls are TRBV29-1 and TRBJ1-3; the table's D call, TRBD1, has no DNA check behind it. Counting both end residues, the CDR3 totals 8 amino acids. Germline V gene sequence: CDR1 SQVTM, CDR2 ANQGSEA. CDR3 sequence: CSVGNLDT.

The V gene is TRBV29-1, the J gene TRBJ2-7; tentative D call: TRBD1 (5 bases). The CDR3 spans 10 residues. V lost 8 bases, J lost 3 bases, and 8 bases lay in between. CDR1 and CDR2 from the germline V gene are SQVTM and ANQGSEA. DNA of the CDR3: TGCAGCTTAGACAGCTACGAGCAGTACTTC. It specifies CSLDSYEQYF.

The chain has TRBV20-1 and TRBJ1-5; perhaps TRBD1 as D (5 bases). V was trimmed by 3 bases and J by 2 bases, leaving 11 bases between them. Germline-derived CDR1 and CDR2 are DFQATT and SNEGSKA (reference sequence). The CDR3 covers 14 residues. CDR3 residues: CSASRVDGNQPQHF. The DNA for the CDR3 is TGCAGTGCTAGCAGGGTTGATGGCAATCAGCCCCAGCATTTT.

Here the CDR3 DNA reads TGTGCCAGTAGTCCGCGTGATCAGGTTGCCTACGAGCAGTACTTC. It encodes CASSPRDQVAYEQYF. The gene calls are TRBV19 and TRBJ2-7; no definite D call. V was trimmed by 5 bases and J by 2 bases, leaving 16 bases between them. The CDR3 is made up of 15 amino acids. Germline assignment: CDR1 LNHDA and CDR2 SQIVND (reference sequence).

This clonotype occurred a few times. A junction boundary mismatches the germline segment, possibly from a read error. The J gene is TRBJ2-7, the V gene TRBV7-3; 9 nucleotides agree with TRBD1. The V gene's germline CDR1 is SGHTA and CDR2 FQGTGA. This CDR3 is built from 16 residues. CDR3 in amino acids: CASSLTSSTGGYEQYF. CDR3 bases: TGTGCCAGCAGCCTAACATCCTCGACAGGGGGCTACGAGCAGTACTTC.

This chain links TRBV20-1 with TRBJ2-7; D possibly uses TRBD1 or TRBD2 (6 bases each). Trimming removed 3 bases from V and 5 bases from J, with 17 bases in between. The CDR3 is made up of 14 amino acids. From germline, CDR1 is DFQATT and CDR2 SNEGSKA (reference sequence). The CDR3 DNA follows: TGCAGTGCTAGTCCTCCCGGGGGCTCACACGAGCAGTACTTC. Amino acid sequence: CSASPPGGSHEQYF.

This clonotype turned up a few times. V usage is TRBV6-6 and J usage is TRBJ2-2, with 7 bases matching TRBD1. CDR1 is MNHNY, CDR2 SVGAGI, per germline (reference sequence). V was pared by 6 bases and J by 2 bases, with 6 bases of the junction left unmatched. The length of the CDR3 is 15 residues. This CDR3 is CASSQDRENTGELFF. CDR3 sequence (DNA): TGTGCCAGCAGCCAAGACAGGGAAAACACCGGGGAGCTGTTTTTT.

V usage is TRBV7-9 and J usage is TRBJ2-5, with D possibly matching TRBD2 (6 bases). The CDR3 covers 16 residues. Trimming pared 5 bases from V and 4 bases from J, leaving 20 bases between. CDR1 and CDR2 from the germline V gene are SEHNR and FQNEAQ (reference sequence). CDR3 in amino acids: CASSVRGQAFGETQYF. The DNA of the CDR3 is TGTGCCAGCAGCGTGCGGGGTCAGGCATTTGGAGAGACCCAGTACTTC. The full variable domain, in which reference TRBV7-9 and TRBJ2-5 provide the parts outside the CDR3, is DTGVSQNPRHKITKRGQNVTFRCDPISEHNRLYWYRQTLGQGPEFLTYFQNEAQLEKSRLLSDRFSAERPKGSFSTLEIQRTEQGDSAMYLCASSVRGQAFGETQYFGPGTRLLVL.

The chain joins TRBV7-9 to TRBJ2-2, with 8 bases lining up with TRBD2. Germline CDR1 SEHNR, CDR2 FQNEAQ (reference sequence). This CDR3 has 15 amino acids. V gave up 2 bases and J gave up 4 bases; unmatched junction bases: 3. CDR3 DNA: TGTGCCAGCAGCTTATTGCGGGAGGCCACCGGGGAGCTGTTTTTT. As protein: CASSLLREATGELFF.

Only a few counts were recorded for this clonotype. The junction departs from germline at one end; a sequencing error may be responsible. The CDR3 loop reads CASSPTGFNSPLHF. The DNA for the CDR3 is TGTGCCAGCAGTCCCACAGGGTTCAATTCACCCCTCCACTTT. This rearrangement joins TRBV10-3 to TRBJ1-6; D perhaps matches TRBD1 (6 bases). Germline lookup yields CDR1 ENHRY and CDR2 SYGVKD. The CDR3 sequence is 14 residues long.

This clonotype was observed a handful of times. The chain employs TRBV20-1 and TRBJ1-1, with D tentatively TRBD1 (6 bases). Per the germline V gene, CDR1 is DFQATT and CDR2 is SNEGSKA (reference sequence). The CDR3 totals 12 residues. Trimming cost V 5 bases and J 4 bases, with 11 bases left between them. Here the CDR3 reads CSAGRGITEAFF. The CDR3 coding sequence is TGCAGTGCTGGAAGGGGGATCACTGAAGCTTTCTTT.

The table lists this clonotype with many counts. The rearrangement joins TRBV14 to TRBJ1-1; D is uncertain. Germline V gene sequence: CDR1 SGHDN, CDR2 FVKESK. The CDR3 is 13 amino acids. V was trimmed by 2 bases and J by 5 bases, leaving 9 bases between them. Here the CDR3 reads CASSQLRRTEAFF. CDR3 in DNA: TGTGCCAGCAGCCAACTGCGGCGGACTGAAGCTTTCTTT. Filled out from reference TRBV14 and TRBJ1-1, the complete variable domain reads EAGVTQFPSHSVIEKGQTVTLRCDPISGHDNLYWYRRVMGKEIKFLLHFVKESKQDESGMPNNRFLAERTGGTYSTLKVQPAELEDSGVYFCASSQLRRTEAFFGQGTRLTVV.

This clonotype was detected a few times. The junction departs from germline at one end; a sequencing error may be responsible. The chain carries TRBV24-1 and TRBJ1-5; 9 positions match TRBD1. The CDR3 sequence is 15 residues long. Germline CDR1 KGHDR, CDR2 SFDVKD. CDR3 loop: CASSWGQGGNQPQHF. The DNA of the CDR3 is TGTGCCAGCAGTTGGGGACAGGGAGGCAATCAGCCCCAGCATTTT.

The chain couples TRBV11-2 to TRBJ2-7; no definite D call. Trimming took 0 bases from V and 5 from J, leaving 8 bases between them. CDR3 length: 13 residues. The V gene's germline CDR1 is SGHAT and CDR2 FQNNGV. The chain's CDR3 is CASSLDLDHEQYF. The CDR3 DNA follows: TGTGCCAGCAGCTTAGATTTGGATCACGAGCAGTACTTC. Combining the CDR3 with reference TRBV11-2 and TRBJ2-7 gives the whole variable domain EAGVAQSPRYKIIEKRQSVAFWCNPISGHATLYWYQQILGQGPKLLIQFQNNGVVDDSQLPKDRFSAERLKGVDSTLKIQPAKLEDSAVYLCASSLDLDHEQYFGPGTRLTVT.